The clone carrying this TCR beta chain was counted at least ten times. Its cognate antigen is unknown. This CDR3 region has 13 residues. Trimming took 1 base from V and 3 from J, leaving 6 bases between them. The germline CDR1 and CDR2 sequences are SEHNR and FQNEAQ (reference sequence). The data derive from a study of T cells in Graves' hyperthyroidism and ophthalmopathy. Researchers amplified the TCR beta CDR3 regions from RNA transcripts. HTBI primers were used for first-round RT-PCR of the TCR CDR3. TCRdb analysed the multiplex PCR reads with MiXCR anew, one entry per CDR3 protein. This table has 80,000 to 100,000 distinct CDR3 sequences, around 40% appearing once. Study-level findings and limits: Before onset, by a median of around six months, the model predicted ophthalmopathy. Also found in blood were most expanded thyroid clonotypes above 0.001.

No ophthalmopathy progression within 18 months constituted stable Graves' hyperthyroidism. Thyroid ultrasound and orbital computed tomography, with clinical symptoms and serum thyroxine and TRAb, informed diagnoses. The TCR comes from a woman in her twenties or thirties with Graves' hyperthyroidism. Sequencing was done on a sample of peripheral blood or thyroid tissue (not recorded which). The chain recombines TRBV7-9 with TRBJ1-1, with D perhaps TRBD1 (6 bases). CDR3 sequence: CASSLEGDTEAFF. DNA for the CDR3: TGTGCCAGCAGCTTAGAGGGGGACACTGAAGCTTTCTTT.